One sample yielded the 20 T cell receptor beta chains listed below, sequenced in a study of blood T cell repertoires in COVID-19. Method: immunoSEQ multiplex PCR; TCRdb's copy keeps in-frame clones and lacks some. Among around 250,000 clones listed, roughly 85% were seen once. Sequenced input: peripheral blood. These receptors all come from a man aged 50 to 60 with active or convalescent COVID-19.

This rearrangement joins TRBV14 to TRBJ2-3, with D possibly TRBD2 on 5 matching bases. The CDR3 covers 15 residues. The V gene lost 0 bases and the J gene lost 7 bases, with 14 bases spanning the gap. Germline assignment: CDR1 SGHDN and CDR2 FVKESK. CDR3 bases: TGTGCCAGCAGCCAAGACGAGGGCAGGTCATATACGCAGTATTTT. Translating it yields CASSQDEGRSYTQYF.

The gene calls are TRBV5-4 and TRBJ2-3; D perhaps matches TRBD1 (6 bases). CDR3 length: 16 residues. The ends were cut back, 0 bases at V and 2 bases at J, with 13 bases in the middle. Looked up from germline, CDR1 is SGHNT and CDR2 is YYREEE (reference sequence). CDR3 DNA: TGTGCCAGCAGCTTGGCCCCAGGGGCCAACACAGATACGCAGTATTTT. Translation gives CASSLAPGANTDTQYF.

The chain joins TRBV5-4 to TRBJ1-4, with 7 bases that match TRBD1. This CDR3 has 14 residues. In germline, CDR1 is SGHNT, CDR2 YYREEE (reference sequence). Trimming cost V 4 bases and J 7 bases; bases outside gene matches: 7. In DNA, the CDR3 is TGTGCCAGCAGCCAGCAGGGGGAAGGTGAAAAACTGTTTTTT. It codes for CASSQQGEGEKLFF. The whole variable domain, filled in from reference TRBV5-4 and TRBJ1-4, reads ETGVTQSPTHLIKTRGQQVTLRCSSQSGHNTVSWYQQALGQGPQFIFQYYREEENGRGNFPPRFSGLQFPNYSSELNVNALELDDSALYLCASSQQGEGEKLFFGSGTQLSVL.

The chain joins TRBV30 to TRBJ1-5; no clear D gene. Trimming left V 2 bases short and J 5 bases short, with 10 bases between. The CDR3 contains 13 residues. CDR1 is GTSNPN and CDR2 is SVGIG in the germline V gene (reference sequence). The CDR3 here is CAWSSTLDQPQHF. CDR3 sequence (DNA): TGTGCCTGGAGTTCCACTCTCGATCAGCCCCAGCATTTT.

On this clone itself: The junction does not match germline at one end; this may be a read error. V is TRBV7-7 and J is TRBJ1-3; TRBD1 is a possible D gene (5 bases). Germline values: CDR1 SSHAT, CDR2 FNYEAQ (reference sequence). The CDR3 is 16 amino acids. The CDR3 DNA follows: TGTGCTAGCAGCCCCCGCGGGGGTTTCTCTGGAAACACCATATATTTT. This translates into CASSPRGGFSGNTIYF. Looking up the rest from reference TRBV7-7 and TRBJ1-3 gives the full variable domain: GAGVSQSPRYKVTKRGQDVTLRCDPISSHATLYWYQQALGQGPEFLTYFNYEAQPDKSGLPSDRFSAERPEGSISTLTIQRTEQRDSAMYRCASSPRGGFSGNTIYFGEGSWLTVV.

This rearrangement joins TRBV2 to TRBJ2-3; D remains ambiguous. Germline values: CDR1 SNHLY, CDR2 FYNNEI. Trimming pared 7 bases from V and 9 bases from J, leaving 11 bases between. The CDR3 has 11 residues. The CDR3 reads CASTPTGTQYF. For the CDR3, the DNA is TGTGCCAGCACTCCGACTGGGACGCAGTATTTT.

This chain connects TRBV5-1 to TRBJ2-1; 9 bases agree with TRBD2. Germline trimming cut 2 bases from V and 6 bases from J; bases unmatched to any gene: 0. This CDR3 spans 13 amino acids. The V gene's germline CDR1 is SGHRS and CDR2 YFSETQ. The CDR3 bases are TGCGCCAGCAGCTTTAGCGGGAGCAATGAGCAGTTCTTC. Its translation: CASSFSGSNEQFF. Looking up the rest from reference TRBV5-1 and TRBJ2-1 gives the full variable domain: KAGVTQTPRYLIKTRGQQVTLSCSPISGHRSVSWYQQTPGQGLQFLFEYFSETQRNKGNFPGRFSGRQFSNSRSEMNVSTLELGDSALYLCASSFSGSNEQFFGPGTRLTVL.

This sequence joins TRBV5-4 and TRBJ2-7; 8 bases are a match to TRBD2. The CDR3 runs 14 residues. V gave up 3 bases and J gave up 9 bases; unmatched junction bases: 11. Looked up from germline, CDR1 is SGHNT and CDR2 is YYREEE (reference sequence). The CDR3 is CASSSIGTSYGQYF. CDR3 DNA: TGTGCCAGCAGCTCCATCGGGACTAGTTATGGGCAGTACTTC.

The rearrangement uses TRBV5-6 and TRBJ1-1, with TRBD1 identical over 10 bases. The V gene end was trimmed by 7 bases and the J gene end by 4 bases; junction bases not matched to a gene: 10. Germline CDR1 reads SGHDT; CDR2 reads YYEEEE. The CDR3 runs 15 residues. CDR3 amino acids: CASGSDRGMGTEAFF. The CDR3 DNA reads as TGTGCCAGCGGATCGGACAGGGGGATGGGCACTGAAGCTTTCTTT. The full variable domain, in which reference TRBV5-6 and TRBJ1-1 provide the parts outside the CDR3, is DAGVTQSPTHLIKTRGQQVTLRCSPKSGHDTVSWYQQALGQGPQFIFQYYEEEERQRGNFPDRFSGHQFPNYSSELNVNALLLGDSALYLCASGSDRGMGTEAFFGQGTRLTVV.

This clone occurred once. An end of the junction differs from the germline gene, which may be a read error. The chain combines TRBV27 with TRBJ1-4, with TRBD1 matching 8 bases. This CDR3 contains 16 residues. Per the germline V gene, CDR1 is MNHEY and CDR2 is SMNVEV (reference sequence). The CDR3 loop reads CASSLSQGALGEKLFF. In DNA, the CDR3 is TGTGCCAGCAGCTTATCCCAGGGGGCGCTCGGGGAAAAACTGTTTTTT.

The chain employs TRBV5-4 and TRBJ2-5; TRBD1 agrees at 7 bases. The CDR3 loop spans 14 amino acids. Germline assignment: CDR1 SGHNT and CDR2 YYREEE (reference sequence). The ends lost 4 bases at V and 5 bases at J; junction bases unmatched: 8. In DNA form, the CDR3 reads TGTGCCAGCAGCCCGGACAGGAGGATGGAGACCCAGTACTTC. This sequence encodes CASSPDRRMETQYF.

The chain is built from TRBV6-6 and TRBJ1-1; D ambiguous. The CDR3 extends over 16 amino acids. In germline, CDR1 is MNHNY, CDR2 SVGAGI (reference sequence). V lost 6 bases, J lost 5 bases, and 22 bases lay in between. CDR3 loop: CASRSLSGSGRTEAFF. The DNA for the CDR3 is TGTGCCAGCAGGTCGCTTTCGGGGTCGGGAAGGACTGAAGCTTTCTTT.

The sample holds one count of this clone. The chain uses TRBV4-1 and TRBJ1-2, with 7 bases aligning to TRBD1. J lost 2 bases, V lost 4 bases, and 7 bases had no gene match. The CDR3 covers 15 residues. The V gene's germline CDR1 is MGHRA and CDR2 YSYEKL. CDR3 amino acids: CASSLNRGKNYGYTF. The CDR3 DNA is TGCGCCAGCAGCCTCAACAGGGGAAAGAACTATGGCTACACCTTC.

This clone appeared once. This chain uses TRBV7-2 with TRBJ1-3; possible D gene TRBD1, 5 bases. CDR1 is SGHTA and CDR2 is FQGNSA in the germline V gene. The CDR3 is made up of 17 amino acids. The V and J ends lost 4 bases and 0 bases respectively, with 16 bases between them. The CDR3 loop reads CASSSATGLSSGNTIYF. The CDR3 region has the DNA TGTGCCAGCAGCTCCGCCACGGGACTCAGCTCTGGAAACACCATATATTTT.

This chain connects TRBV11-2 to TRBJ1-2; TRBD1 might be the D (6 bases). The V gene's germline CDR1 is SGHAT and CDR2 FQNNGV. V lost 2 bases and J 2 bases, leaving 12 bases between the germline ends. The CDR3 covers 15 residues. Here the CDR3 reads CASSLSDSSNYGYTF. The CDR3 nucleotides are TGTGCCAGCAGCTTATCGGACAGCTCGAACTATGGCTACACCTTC.

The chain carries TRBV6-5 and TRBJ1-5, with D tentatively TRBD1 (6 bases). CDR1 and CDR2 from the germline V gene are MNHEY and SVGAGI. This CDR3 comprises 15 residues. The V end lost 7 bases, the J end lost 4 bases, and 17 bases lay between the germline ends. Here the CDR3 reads CASIGGGAGNQPQHF. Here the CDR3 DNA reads TGTGCCAGCATCGGAGGGGGGGCCGGGAATCAGCCCCAGCATTTT.

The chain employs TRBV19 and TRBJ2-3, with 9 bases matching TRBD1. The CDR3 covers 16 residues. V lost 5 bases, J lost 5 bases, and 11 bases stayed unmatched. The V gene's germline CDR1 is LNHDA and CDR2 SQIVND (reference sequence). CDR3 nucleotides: TGTGCCAGTAGTCAATTTTGGGGACAGGGTTTAGATACGCAGTATTTT. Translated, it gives CASSQFWGQGLDTQYF.

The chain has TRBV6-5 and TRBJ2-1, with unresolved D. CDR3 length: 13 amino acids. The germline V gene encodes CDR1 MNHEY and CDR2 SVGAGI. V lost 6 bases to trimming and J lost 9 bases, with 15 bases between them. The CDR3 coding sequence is TGTGCCAGCAGCCTTTGGCGAGGCGGTGAGCAGTTCTTC. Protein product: CASSLWRGGEQFF.

In DNA form, the CDR3 reads TGTGCCAGCAGTCCCGCGGGGGGGATGAGAGAGACCCAGTACTTC. Translation: CASSPAGGMRETQYF. V and J are TRBV28 and TRBJ2-5, with 9 bases lining up with TRBD2. CDR1 MDHEN and CDR2 SYDVKM come from the germline V gene. The J segment lost 4 bases and the V segment lost 5 bases, leaving 8 bases of the junction unmatched. The CDR3 loop spans 15 amino acids.

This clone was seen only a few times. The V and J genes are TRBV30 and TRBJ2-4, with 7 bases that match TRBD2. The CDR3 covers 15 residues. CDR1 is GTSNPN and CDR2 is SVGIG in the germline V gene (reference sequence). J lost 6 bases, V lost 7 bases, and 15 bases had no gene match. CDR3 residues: CAFRGIASGTNIQYF. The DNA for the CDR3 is TGTGCCTTTCGTGGAATAGCTAGCGGCACAAACATTCAGTACTTC. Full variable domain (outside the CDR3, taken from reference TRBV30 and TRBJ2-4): SQTIHQWPATLVQPVGSPLSLECTVEGTSNPNLYWYRQAAGRGLQLLFYSVGIGQISSEVPQNLSASRPQDRQFILSSKKLLLSDSGFYLCAFRGIASGTNIQYFGAGTRLSVL.